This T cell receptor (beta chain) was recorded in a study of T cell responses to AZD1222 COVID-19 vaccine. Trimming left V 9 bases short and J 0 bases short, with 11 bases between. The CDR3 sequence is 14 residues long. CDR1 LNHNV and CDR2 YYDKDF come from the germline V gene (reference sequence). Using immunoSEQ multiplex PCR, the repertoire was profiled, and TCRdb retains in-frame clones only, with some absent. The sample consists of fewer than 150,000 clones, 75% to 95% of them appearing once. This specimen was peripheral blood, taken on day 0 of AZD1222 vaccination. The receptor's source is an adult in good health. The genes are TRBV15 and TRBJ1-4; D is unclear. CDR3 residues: CATRTYATNEKLFF. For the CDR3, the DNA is TGTGCCACAAGGACGTATGCAACTAATGAAAAACTGTTTTTT.